This TCR beta chain came from a study of cytotoxic CD8 clonotypes in ibrutinib-treated CLL. Across the study: The study included about a dozen relapsed/refractory and under 16 treatment-naive patients; about 17 had IGHV unmutated disease. Samples showed on average about 240,000 productive templates and tens of thousands of productive rearrangements.

The CDR3 length is 15 residues. The ends were cut back, 0 bases at V and 2 bases at J, with 6 bases in the middle. Germline CDR1 reads SGHNT; CDR2 reads YYREEE (reference sequence). Study observations and caveats: The public clonotypes identified were infrequent and showed contraction or stability on treatment.

A few counts support this clone. Its matching antigen is unknown. Investigators sought sequencing depths of between 1 in 200,000 and 1 in 1 million T cells. Clones were read by immunoSEQ multiplex PCR, and TCRdb kept only the in-frame ones, dropping some. This table has about 72,000 clones, approximately 71% appearing once. The chain has TRBV5-4 and TRBJ2-6, with D possibly matching TRBD2 (5 bases). The receptor's source is a human donor with chronic lymphocytic leukemia. Sequencing was performed on PBMCs, taken after 12 months of ibrutinib treatment. The CDR3 is CASSLGGTGANVLTF. In nucleotides, the CDR3 is TGTGCCAGCAGCTTGGGAGGGACTGGGGCCAACGTCCTGACTTTC.